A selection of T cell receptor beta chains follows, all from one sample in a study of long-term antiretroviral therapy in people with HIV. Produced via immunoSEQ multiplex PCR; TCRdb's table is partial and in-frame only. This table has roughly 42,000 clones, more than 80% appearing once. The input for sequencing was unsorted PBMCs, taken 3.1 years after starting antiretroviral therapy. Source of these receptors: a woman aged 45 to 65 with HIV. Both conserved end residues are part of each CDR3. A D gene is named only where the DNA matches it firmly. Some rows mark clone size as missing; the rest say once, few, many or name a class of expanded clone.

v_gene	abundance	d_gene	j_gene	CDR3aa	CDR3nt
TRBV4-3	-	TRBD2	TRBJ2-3	CASSQDVGGGTDTQYF	TGCGCCAGCAGCCAAGATGTCGGGGGGGGTACGGATACGCAGTATTTT
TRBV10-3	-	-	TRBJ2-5	CAISESQMSALGQETQYF	TGTGCCATCAGTGAGTCTCAAATGTCGGCCCTGGGGCAAGAGACCCAGTACTTC
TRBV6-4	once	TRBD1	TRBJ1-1	CASSEGQERTEAFF	TGTGCCAGCAGTGAGGGACAGGAAAGGACTGAAGCTTTCTTT
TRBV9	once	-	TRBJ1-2	CASSVAVYGGYTF	TGTGCCAGCAGCGTAGCTGTCTATGGGGGCTACACCTTC
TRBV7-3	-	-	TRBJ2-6	CASSPQGWQGSSGANVLTF	TGTGCCAGCAGCCCGCAGGGATGGCAGGGGAGCTCTGGGGCCAACGTCCTGACTTTC
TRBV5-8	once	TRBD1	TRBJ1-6	CASSQGQGNSPLHF	TGTGCCAGCAGCCAGGGACAGGGGAATTCACCCCTCCACTTT
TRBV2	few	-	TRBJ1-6	CASSGLDSYNSPLHF	TGTGCCAGCAGTGGGTTAGACTCCTATAATTCACCCCTCCACTTT
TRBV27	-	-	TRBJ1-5	CASSDRQRGFNQPQHF	TGTGCCAGCAGTGATAGACAGCGAGGGTTCAATCAGCCCCAGCATTTT
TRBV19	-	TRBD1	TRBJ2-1	CASKGTGFGYNEQFF	TGTGCCAGTAAGGGGACAGGGTTCGGATACAATGAGCAGTTCTTC
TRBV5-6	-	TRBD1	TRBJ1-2	CASSWITGTGDYGYTF	TGTGCCAGCAGCTGGATAACCGGGACAGGGGACTATGGCTACACCTTC
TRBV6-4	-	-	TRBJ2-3	CASSLYLGGTDTQYF	TGTGCCAGCAGTTTATATTTGGGGGGCACAGATACGCAGTATTTT
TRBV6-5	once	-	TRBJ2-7	CASSPGRIYEQYF	TGTGCCAGCAGCCCAGGACGAATCTACGAGCAGTACTTC
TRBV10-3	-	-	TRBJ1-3	CAISGPGNTIYF	TGTGCCATCAGCGGGCCTGGAAACACCATATATTTT
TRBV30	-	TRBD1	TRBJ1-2	CAWGQGNYGYTF	TGTGCCTGGGGACAGGGGAACTATGGCTACACCTTC
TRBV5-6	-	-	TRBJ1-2	CASSFAYGYTF	TGTGCCAGCAGTTTCGCCTATGGCTACACCTTC
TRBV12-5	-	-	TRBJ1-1	CASGLVNRDEAFF	TGTGCTAGTGGTTTGGTAAACCGGGACGAAGCTTTCTTT
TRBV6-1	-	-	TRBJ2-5	CASSRGAYSQETQYF	TGTGCCAGCAGTCGGGGGGCCTACTCCCAAGAGACCCAGTACTTC
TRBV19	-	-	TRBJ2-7	CASSPGGYEQYF	TGTGCCAGTAGTCCCGGGGGCTACGAGCAGTACTTC
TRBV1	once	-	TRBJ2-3	CTSSHENQQGEFTDTQYF	TGCACCAGCAGCCATGAAAATCAACAGGGGGAGTTCACAGATACGCAGTATTTT
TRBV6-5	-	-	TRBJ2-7	CASSYSGSRTYEQYF	TGTGCCAGCAGTTACTCGGGGTCCAGGACCTACGAGCAGTACTTC
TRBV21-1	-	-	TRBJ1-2	CASSGQGSLNYGYTF	TGTGCCAGCAGCGGACAGGGAAGTTTGAACTATGGCTACACCTTC
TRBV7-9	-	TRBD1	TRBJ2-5	CASTGQQETQYF	TGTGCCAGCACGGGACAGCAAGAGACCCAGTACTTC
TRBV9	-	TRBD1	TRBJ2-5	CASSVAGRGETQYF	TGTGCCAGCAGCGTAGCAGGCAGGGGGGAGACCCAGTACTTC
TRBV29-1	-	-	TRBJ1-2	CSVGGTDAYSMEGYTF	TGCAGCGTTGGGGGGACGGATGCCTATTCTATGGAGGGCTACACCTTC
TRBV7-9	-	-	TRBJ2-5	CASSGFVRAREYQETQYF	TGTGCCAGCAGCGGGTTCGTACGGGCCCGGGAATATCAAGAGACCCAGTACTTC
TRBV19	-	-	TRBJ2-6	CASSIGRNSGANVLTF	TGTGCCAGTAGTATAGGCCGAAACTCTGGGGCCAACGTCCTGACTTTC
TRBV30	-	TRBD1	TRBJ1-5	CAWSRTGGQPQHF	TGTGCCTGGAGTAGGACAGGGGGTCAGCCCCAGCATTTT
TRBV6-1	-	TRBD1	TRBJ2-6	CASSEARWGQGALSGANVLTF	TGTGCCAGCAGTGAAGCAAGGTGGGGACAGGGTGCACTCTCTGGGGCCAACGTCCTGACTTTC
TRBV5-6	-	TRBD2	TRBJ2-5	CASSLVGGVGETQYF	TGTGCCAGCAGCTTGGTGGGAGGGGTTGGGGAGACCCAGTACTTC
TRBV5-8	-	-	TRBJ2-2	CASNGGLNTGELFF	TGTGCCAGCAATGGTGGATTGAACACCGGGGAGCTGTTTTTT
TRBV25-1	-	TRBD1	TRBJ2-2	CASHHLTGVELFF	TGTGCCAGCCACCACCTGACAGGGGTAGAGCTGTTTTTT
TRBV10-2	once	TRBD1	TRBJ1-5	CASSPGQGVNQPQHF	TGCGCCAGCAGCCCGGGACAGGGGGTAAATCAGCCCCAGCATTTT
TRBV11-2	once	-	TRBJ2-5	CASSLPSQETQYF	TGTGCCAGCAGCTTACCGTCACAAGAGACCCAGTACTTC
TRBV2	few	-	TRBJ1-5	CASKGAGDYNQPQHF	TGTGCCAGCAAAGGGGCAGGGGACTACAATCAGCCCCAGCATTTT
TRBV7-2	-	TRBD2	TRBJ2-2	CASSSQRGRNGELFF	TGTGCCAGCAGCTCCCAGCGGGGGCGGAACGGGGAGCTGTTTTTT
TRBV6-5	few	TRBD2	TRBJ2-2	CASSLNGGAYLGELFF	TGTGCCAGCAGTTTGAACGGGGGGGCCTATTTGGGGGAGCTGTTTTTT
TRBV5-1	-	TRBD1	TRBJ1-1	CASSSGQGRGYTEAFF	TGCGCCAGCAGCTCCGGACAGGGTAGGGGGTACACTGAAGCTTTCTTT